Below, 10 T cell receptor beta chains from the same sample are listed, as sequenced in a study of Graves' ophthalmopathy and Graves' hyperthyroidism. Amplified TCR beta CDR3 regions were obtained using RNA transcripts as template. The first-round RT-PCR employed HTBI primers together with the Qiagen OneStep RT-PCR kit. A multiplex PCR was then performed as the second round. In TCRdb, the multiplex PCR reads were re-called with MiXCR into one record per CDR3 protein. The table includes about 210,000 distinct CDR3 sequences, under 30% detected once. The sample taken for sequencing was peripheral blood. These receptors were obtained from a middle-aged man with Graves' ophthalmopathy.

This clonotype was detected many times. V and J are TRBV28 and TRBJ1-2; no clear D gene. Germline V lookup: CDR1 MDHEN, CDR2 SYDVKM. The CDR3 runs 15 residues. The V and J ends lost 1 base and 8 bases respectively, with 17 bases between them. The chain's CDR3 is CASSLFPGTPDGYTF. CDR3 nucleotide sequence: TGTGCCAGCAGTTTATTCCCGGGAACCCCGGACGGCTACACCTTC.

J is TRBJ1-2 and V is TRBV6-1; D unclear. Germline-derived CDR1 and CDR2 are MNHNS and SASEGT. CDR3 length equals 17 residues. Between the trimmed V and J ends, which lost 7 bases and 8 bases, there was a span of 29 bases. CDR3 amino acids: CASMKKKREVGHGGYTF. Here the CDR3 DNA reads TGTGCCAGCATGAAAAAAAAGAGGGAGGTCGGGCACGGCGGCTACACCTTC.

There are many counts of this clonotype. This sequence may be a read error, since a much larger clone differs from it by one base. V usage is TRBV5-6 and J usage is TRBJ1-1; D is perhaps TRBD1 (5 bases). CDR3 length: 13 amino acids. Germline lookup yields CDR1 SGHDT and CDR2 YYEEEE. V lost 7 bases to trimming and J lost 1 base, with 11 bases between them. This chain's CDR3 is CASGIGTNTEAFF. The CDR3 DNA sequence: TGTGCCAGCGGCATAGGGACGAACACTGAAGCTTTCTTT.

This clonotype came up many times. This rearrangement joins TRBV5-1 to TRBJ2-3; no definite D call. This CDR3 spans 13 amino acids. Trimming cost V 0 bases and J 4 bases, with 6 bases left between them. Per the germline V gene, CDR1 is SGHRS and CDR2 is YFSETQ. This chain's CDR3 is CASSLDGSDTQYF. CDR3 DNA: TGCGCCAGCAGCTTGGACGGATCAGATACGCAGTATTTT. Full variable domain (rest looked up from reference TRBV5-1 and TRBJ2-3): KAGVTQTPRYLIKTRGQQVTLSCSPISGHRSVSWYQQTPGQGLQFLFEYFSETQRNKGNFPGRFSGRQFSNSRSEMNVSTLELGDSALYLCASSLDGSDTQYFGPGTRLTVL.

In its sample, this clonotype was seen a few times. The chain employs TRBV12-3 or TRBV12-4 and TRBJ1-5; 11 positions match TRBD1. This CDR3 is 14 amino acids long. Unmatched junction bases numbered 1, after V lost 4 bases and J lost 5 bases. CDR3 sequence: CASSSGQGDQPQHF. The CDR3 coding sequence is TGTGCCAGCAGTTCGGGACAGGGGGATCAGCCCCAGCATTTT.

The rearrangement links TRBV28 to TRBJ2-7, with D perhaps TRBD1 (6 bases). The CDR3 extends over 15 amino acids. The V end lost 7 bases, the J end lost 4 bases, and 20 bases lay between the germline ends. Germline lookup yields CDR1 MDHEN and CDR2 SYDVKM. In nucleotides, the CDR3 is TGTGCCAGCACCCATGGGGCAGGGGTCCTGTACGAGCAGTACTTC. This sequence encodes CASTHGAGVLYEQYF.

This clonotype appeared many times. The DNA of the CDR3 is TGCAGTGCCCCGAACCGACAGAACACCGGGGAGCTGTTTTTT. It encodes CSAPNRQNTGELFF. The rearrangement uses TRBV20-1 and TRBJ2-2; D gene uncertain. The V end was cut by 6 bases, the J end by 1 base, with 12 bases between. The CDR3 has 14 residues. Germline assignment: CDR1 DFQATT and CDR2 SNEGSKA (reference sequence).

The chain is built from TRBV28 and TRBJ1-1, with D tentatively TRBD1 (5 bases). Per the germline V gene, CDR1 is MDHEN and CDR2 is SYDVKM. Trimming shortened V by 7 bases and J by 0 bases, and 12 bases separated the two germline ends. CDR3 size: 14 residues. CDR3 sequence reads: CASMGGGLNTEAFF. The DNA for the CDR3 is TGTGCCAGCATGGGGGGAGGGCTGAACACTGAAGCTTTCTTT. The full variable domain, with the rest looked up from reference TRBV28 and TRBJ1-1, is DVKVTQSSRYLVKRTGEKVFLECVQDMDHENMFWYRQDPGLGLRLIYFSYDVKMKEKGDIPEGYSVSREKKERFSLILESASTNQTSMYLCASMGGGLNTEAFFGQGTRLTVV.

The V call is TRBV6-2 or TRBV6-3, the J call TRBJ2-5; the match to TRBD2 covers 7 bases. CDR3 size: 14 residues. Germline loops: CDR1 MNHEY, CDR2 SVGEGT. V shed 2 bases, J shed 2 bases, and the junction held 2 bases outside the gene matches. DNA for the CDR3: TGTGCCAGCAGTTACCGAGCGGGGCAAGAGACCCAGTACTTC. Protein: CASSYRAGQETQYF.

The chain recombines TRBV20-1 with TRBJ1-1; D might be TRBD1 (6 bases). Between the trimmed V and J ends, which lost 4 bases and 0 bases, there was a span of 12 bases. The germline gives CDR1 DFQATT, CDR2 SNEGSKA (reference sequence). The CDR3 is made up of 14 amino acids. CDR3 nucleotide sequence: TGCAGTGCTACGGTAGACAGGTTGAACACTGAAGCTTTCTTT. Its protein is CSATVDRLNTEAFF.